This TCR beta chain was recovered during a study of shared clonotypes between healthy human individuals (dated by TCRdb to 2018 to 2020). Notes on the research overall: The cohort included three men and a couple of women between 18 and 49 years of age. Per donor, three plates each were used for CD4 naive and CD4 memory, two for CD8 naive, and one for CD8 memory. The study deeply sequenced blood TCR repertoires of five healthy adults to estimate repertoire size and the extent of clonotype sharing between individuals. To increase sequencing depth and limit assay-specific biases, different laboratories used diverse techniques to prepare libraries and sequence TCR repertoires. Each donor's leukapheresis produced roughly between about 0.9 and 9.5 billion PBMCs.

The donors were healthy, HIV-negative adults who had no recently reported acute infections or vaccinations. Only Caucasian adults living in Nashville, Tennessee, USA were represented among the donors. CD4+ T cells were enriched through magnetic negative selection, after which naive cells were positively selected on CD45RA and the remaining negative fraction served as the memory subset. After blood collection by leukapheresis, PBMCs were isolated using Ficoll-Histopaque density gradient centrifugation and then cryopreserved in the vapor phase of liquid nitrogen. Analytical flow cytometry was used to check the purity and quantity of each magnetically sorted T cell population. From each sorted fraction, genomic DNA was isolated and quantified by UV absorbance on a Nanodrop 2000c. Using the deep immunoSEQ assay, TCR CDR3 regions were amplified from genomic DNA by multiplex PCR. For each cell subset, the extracted genomic DNA was distributed evenly across all wells of several immunoSEQ 96-well plates, and each plate served as one replicate. For sorted subsets, about 210 ng of genomic DNA, equivalent to 25,000 to 35,000 T cell genomes, went into each replicate PCR. Purified libraries were quantified with a Qubit 3.0 fluorometer, sized on a Bioanalyzer 2100, and re-quantified with the KAPA Library Quantification kit. Each immunoSEQ 96-well plate was sequenced on its own single-read 150-cycle Illumina NextSeq 550 flow cell. The study's own analysis went as follows. Because the immunoSEQ output included only junctional sequences and no quality scores, the filtering could not be the same as the filtering used for full-length reads. Sequences were annotated with PyIR, a Python wrapper for IgBLAST v1.9, and V/J genes and CDR3 were assigned using IMGT germline references. Reads with weak V/J assignments (E-value above 1e-6), missing CDR3, stop codons, out-of-frame junctions, or ambiguous translated residues were removed. V3J clonotypes were defined by identical inferred V gene, J gene, and CDR3 amino acid sequence. Percentage overlap between repertoires was computed as shared unique clonotypes divided by the size of the smaller repertoire. Richness of each repertoire was evaluated using RTK rarefaction, the Chao1 estimator, and Recon v2.1 estimates of unobserved clonotypes. Generation probabilities for all TCRbeta clonotypes obtained by the gDNA method from a handful of donors were computed using OLGA. TCRdb holds this immuneACCESS table with in-frame rearrangements only. Some clones are missing; in checked studies, unresolved V genes explain under half, and the rest has no known cause. The DNA was the basis for D and trimming; V, J and clone size are from that table. In all, the sample holds about 2,500,000 clones, and about 92% of those were seen once. The ten top clones hold around 0.14% of the sample.

The paper's findings and limits, for the study overall: Compared with non-shared clonotypes, the clonotypes found in all four sorted-subset donors had higher generation probabilities. Larger estimated clonotype richness was generally found for naive subsets than for memory subsets. Sharing across several donors was observed for approximately 5% of naive CD4, under 4% of naive CD8, 2.3% of memory CD4, and roughly 0.4% of memory CD8 clonotypes. The genetic and exposure-history diversity represented was limited by the small number of donors. Pairwise subsampling led to the expectation that sequencing depth would affect the degree of clonotype sharing among donors. Even with the large sequencing depth, rarefaction of the sorted-subset datasets indicated that sequencing was incomplete. Sampling was restricted to blood, and TCR repertoires in tissue are likely to differ from TCR repertoires in blood.

On this clone: The antigen it recognizes is unknown. No qualities accompany the bases; no much larger clone lies one base away.

The CDR3 runs 18 residues from the cysteine to the phenylalanine. The DNA shown is the 54-base CDR3, in frame from base 1. Cut back by 7 bases and 0 bases, the V and J ends lie 21 bases apart. The germline V gene (reference sequence) yields LNHDA for CDR1 and SQIVND for CDR2. The receptor was isolated from a man younger than 35 in good health. The V and J segments used are TRBV19 and TRBJ2-2; possibly the D gene is TRBD1, per 6 matching bases. Sequenced material: naive CD4+ T cells sorted from blood. The intended sense of this specimen's cell subset or site label: CD45RA+ positively selected. The CDR3 here reads CASNPSDRFAPNTGELFF. The nucleotides read TGTGCCAGTAACCCCTCGGACAGATTTGCCCCGAACACCGGGGAGCTGTTTTTT.